The 28 T cell receptor beta chains below all came from one sample that was sequenced in a study of human T cells and chemical hapten exposure. TCRdb ran MiXCR on the RACE reads and lists one entry per CDR3 protein. The data show roughly 90,000 distinct CDR3 sequences, with approximately 10% seen just once and approximately 0.99% held by the top ten. As for time point: patch test 3, about 24 weeks after DPC sensitization. Treatment given: therapeutic diphenylcyclopropenone sensitization with weekly scalp DPC. The specimen comprised whole blood, sampled in connection with sensitization to the hapten diphenylcyclopropenone (DPC). These receptors were collected from a woman under 40 with alopecia areata. Some clones in this sample may be carry-over from other donors' samples.

This chain links TRBV10-3 with TRBJ2-1; 14 positions match TRBD2. This CDR3 has 16 residues. Trimming at V came to 8 bases and at J to 7 bases, leaving 10 bases not matched to a gene. CDR1 ENHRY and CDR2 SYGVKD come from the germline V gene. CDR3 bases: TGTGCCATCGGAGGACTAGCGGGGGGACCTTTGAATGAGCAGTTCTTC. It yields the protein CAIGGLAGGPLNEQFF.

The chain is built from TRBV7-9 and TRBJ2-3; D remains unclear. Between the trimmed V and J ends, which lost 1 base and 5 bases, there was a span of 10 bases. Germline CDR1 and CDR2: SEHNR and FQNEAQ (reference sequence). This CDR3 has 14 residues. CDR3 region: CASSLVPNQDTQYF. The CDR3 coding sequence is TGTGCCAGCAGCTTAGTCCCAAACCAAGATACGCAGTATTTT.

Ten or more counts support this clonotype. CDR3 coding DNA: TGTGCCACCAGTGATTTAATCCGAGCTTTCTTT. Translating it yields CATSDLIRAFF. The V gene is TRBV24-1, the J gene TRBJ1-1, with D uncertain. This CDR3 region has 11 residues. Germline V CDR1 and CDR2: KGHDR, SFDVKD. The ends were cut back, 1 base at V and 10 bases at J, with 6 bases in the middle.

This clonotype was seen many times. V and J are TRBV10-3 and TRBJ2-1; D is undetermined. V lost 0 bases and J lost 2, with 14 bases in between. CDR1 and CDR2 from the germline V gene are ENHRY and SYGVKD. CDR3 length equals 17 residues. The CDR3 nucleotides are TGTGCCATCAGTGAGTCGGGTTCCTTCCCCCCCTACAATGAGCAGTTCTTC. Translated, it gives CAISESGSFPPYNEQFF.

This clonotype was picked up many times. The chain joins TRBV28 to TRBJ1-1; maybe TRBD1 (5 bases). This CDR3 has 15 residues. Germline V lookup: CDR1 MDHEN, CDR2 SYDVKM. Trimming shortened V by 2 bases and J by 1 base, and 11 bases separated the two germline ends. DNA for the CDR3: TGTGCCAGCAGTTTAGGGGGGAATAAGAACACTGAAGCTTTCTTT. Translated: CASSLGGNKNTEAFF.

As concerns this clonotype: This may arise from a read error, as a much more abundant clone is one base away. The chain links TRBV7-3 to TRBJ2-1; possibly TRBD2 for D (6 bases). V shed 1 base and J shed 8 bases, with 18 bases lying between them. The CDR3 loop spans 16 amino acids. Germline lookup yields CDR1 SGHTA and CDR2 FQGTGA. CDR3 region: CASSLIGGTSYYEQFF. DNA for the CDR3: TGTGCCAGCAGCTTAATAGGAGGGACGTCTTACTATGAGCAGTTCTTC.

Many counts were recorded for this clonotype. The chain recombines TRBV28 with TRBJ2-3, with TRBD2 matching 10 bases. CDR3 length equals 15 residues. The trim removed 6 bases at V and 7 bases at J, leaving 10 bases unmatched. The germline CDR1 and CDR2 sequences are MDHEN and SYDVKM. The CDR3 loop is CASSPPAGGPYTQYF. Written as DNA, the CDR3 is TGTGCCAGCAGCCCCCCAGCGGGAGGGCCTTATACGCAGTATTTT.

This clonotype was seen a single time. This may be a read error, as it is one base from a much larger clone. A read error is likely, as this CDR3 ends without the conserved phenylalanine or tryptophan. The chain links TRBV27 to TRBJ2-7, with TRBD1 matching over 12 bases. Unmatched junction bases numbered 4, after V lost 3 bases and J lost 1 base. Germline assignment: CDR1 MNHEY and CDR2 SMNVEV (reference sequence). The CDR3 runs to 16 residues. The CDR3 DNA reads as TGTGCCAGCAGTTTGGGGACAGGGGGCAGTTCCTACGAGCAGTACTCC. Protein product: CASSLGTGGSSYEQYS.

This chain joins TRBV7-3 and TRBJ2-3; TRBD2 agrees at 7 bases. The CDR3 consists of 16 residues. Germline CDR1 is SGHTA and CDR2 is FQGTGA. Trimming cost V 5 bases and J 4 bases; bases outside gene matches: 12. The CDR3 DNA reads TGTGCCAGCAGCCCCTTGGGACTAACAGCAGCAGATACGCAGTATTTT. Protein: CASSPLGLTAADTQYF.

The chain recombines TRBV18 with TRBJ2-3; a weak D match, TRBD2 (6 bases). Trimming cost V 2 bases and J 2 bases, with 14 bases left between them. The CDR3 sequence is 16 residues long. In germline, CDR1 is KGHSH, CDR2 LQKENI. The CDR3 region is CASSPTRSGFTDTQYF. In DNA, the CDR3 is TGTGCCAGCTCACCAACGCGGAGCGGGTTCACAGATACGCAGTATTTT.

In its sample, this clonotype was seen a few times. J is TRBJ2-7 and V is TRBV19; 10 bases map to TRBD2. Trimming cost V 2 bases and J 0 bases; bases outside gene matches: 1. Germline V gene lookup returns CDR1 LNHDA and CDR2 SQIVND (reference sequence). This CDR3 region has 15 residues. CDR3 in amino acids: CASSILAGASYEQYF. CDR3 DNA sequence: TGTGCCAGTAGTATACTAGCGGGAGCCTCCTACGAGCAGTACTTC.

The table lists this clonotype with many counts. The chain carries TRBV2 and TRBJ2-6; D tentatively reads TRBD1 or TRBD2 (6 bases each). This CDR3 has 15 residues. Germline lookup yields CDR1 SNHLY and CDR2 FYNNEI. V was trimmed by 11 bases and J by 4 bases, leaving 18 bases between them. For the CDR3, the DNA is TGTGCCGAGGGACCCGGGGGCGCCGGGGCCAACGTCCTGACTTTC. Translating it yields CAEGPGGAGANVLTF. Supplemented by reference TRBV2 and TRBJ2-6, the full variable domain reads EPEVTQTPSHQVTQMGQEVILRCVPISNHLYFYWYRQILGQKVEFLVSFYNNEISEKSEIFDDQFSVERPDGSNFTLKIRSTKLEDSAMYFCAEGPGGAGANVLTFGAGSRLTVL.

The CDR3 spells CASSEVPYGYTF. As DNA, the CDR3 is TGTGCCAGCAGTGAGGTCCCCTATGGCTACACCTTC. The V call is TRBV6-1, the J call TRBJ1-2; D not resolved. The CDR3 totals 12 residues. With 3 bases removed from V and 4 bases from J, the gap between germline ends came to 6 bases. Germline CDR1 reads MNHNS; CDR2 reads SASEGT.

This clonotype was counted many times. The genes are TRBV7-9 and TRBJ1-1, with unresolved D. The germline V gene has CDR1 SEHNR and CDR2 FQNEAQ (reference sequence). Trimming took 2 bases from V and 1 from J, leaving 8 bases between them. The CDR3 loop spans 14 amino acids. The CDR3 region has the DNA TGTGCCAGCAGCTTAAGTGACCCGAACACTGAAGCTTTCTTT. Translated: CASSLSDPNTEAFF.

This rearrangement joins TRBV3-1 to TRBJ1-5, with D unresolved. This CDR3 has 14 amino acids. CDR1 LGHDT and CDR2 YNNKEL come from the germline V gene (reference sequence). V was clipped by 0 bases and J by 5 bases, with 8 bases between them. The chain's CDR3 is CASSQDTGYQPQHF. The CDR3 coding sequence is TGTGCCAGCAGCCAAGACACCGGTTATCAGCCCCAGCATTTT.

The gene calls are TRBV18 and TRBJ2-3; 9 nucleotides line up with TRBD1. The CDR3 totals 15 residues. V shed 6 bases, J shed 3 bases, and the junction held 7 bases outside the gene matches. Germline V gene data show CDR1 as KGHSH and CDR2 as LQKENI. CDR3 region: CASSRDRVSTDTQYF. CDR3 coding DNA: TGTGCCAGCTCCAGGGACAGGGTTTCGACAGATACGCAGTATTTT. Full variable domain (outside the CDR3, taken from reference TRBV18 and TRBJ2-3): NAGVMQNPRHLVRRRGQEARLRCSPMKGHSHVYWYRQLPEEGLKFMVYLQKENIIDESGMPKERFSAEFPKEGPSILRIQQVVRGDSAAYFCASSRDRVSTDTQYFGPGTRLTVL.

There are many counts of this clonotype. The rearrangement uses TRBV3-1 and TRBJ1-6; D is uncertain. V gave up 0 bases and J gave up 13 bases, with 4 bases separating them. The CDR3 covers 11 residues. The germline CDR1 and CDR2 sequences are LGHDT and YNNKEL (reference sequence). In DNA form, the CDR3 reads TGTGCCAGCAGCCAAGATGGTCCCCTCCACTTT. This gives the protein CASSQDGPLHF. The whole variable domain, remainder taken from reference TRBV3-1 and TRBJ1-6, is DTAVSQTPKYLVTQMGNDKSIKCEQNLGHDTMYWYKQDSKKFLKIMFSYNNKELIINETVPNRFSPKSPDKAHLNLHINSLELGDSAVYFCASSQDGPLHFGNGTRLTVT.

The V call is TRBV7-2, the J call TRBJ2-3; weak D call: TRBD2 (5 bases). The CDR3 is 15 amino acids. Trimming pared 1 base from V and 10 bases from J, leaving 18 bases between. Germline CDR1 reads SGHTA; CDR2 reads FQGNSA. Here the CDR3 reads CASSLVVDWTFAQYF. The CDR3 DNA reads as TGTGCCAGCAGCTTAGTGGTGGACTGGACTTTCGCGCAGTATTTT.

The V and J genes are TRBV15 and TRBJ2-7, with a weak D call TRBD1 (6 bases). The CDR3 contains 14 residues. Trimming took 0 bases from V and 2 from J, leaving 8 bases between them. Per germline, CDR1 LNHNV and CDR2 YYDKDF (reference sequence). The CDR3: CATSRDQGPYEQYF. The DNA for the CDR3 is TGTGCCACCAGCAGAGACCAGGGGCCCTACGAGCAGTACTTC.

In this sample, this clonotype turned up many times. This chain joins TRBV19 and TRBJ1-5, with TRBD1 matching 9 bases. The CDR3 spans 15 residues. Germline V gene data show CDR1 as LNHDA and CDR2 as SQIVND (reference sequence). Unmatched junction bases numbered 12, after V lost 6 bases and J lost 9 bases. The CDR3 nucleotides read TGTGCCAGTAGCACTCAGGGGGACAGGGCTTGGCCCCAGCATTTT. Its protein product is CASSTQGDRAWPQHF.

Many counts were recorded for this clonotype. This chain links TRBV19 with TRBJ2-6; tentative D call: TRBD1 (5 bases). The V and J ends lost 3 bases and 6 bases respectively, with 12 bases between them. The CDR3 consists of 15 residues. Germline V gives CDR1 LNHDA, CDR2 SQIVND (reference sequence). The CDR3 is CASSIGASSANVLTF. As DNA, the CDR3 is TGTGCCAGTAGTATTGGGGCGTCTTCGGCCAACGTCCTGACTTTC.

This clonotype was recorded at least ten times. This rearrangement joins TRBV4-3 to TRBJ2-7; D might be TRBD1 (5 bases). The CDR3 consists of 16 residues. V was trimmed by 4 bases and J by 4 bases, leaving 20 bases between them. Germline V lookup: CDR1 LGHNA, CDR2 YSLEER. CDR3 protein: CASSRKIGAPGYEQYF. The CDR3, as DNA: TGCGCCAGCAGCCGAAAAATAGGGGCCCCAGGGTACGAGCAGTACTTC.

This chain uses TRBV7-2 with TRBJ2-3, with D unresolved. Germline V gene sequence: CDR1 SGHTA, CDR2 FQGNSA. This CDR3 comprises 13 residues. V was pared by 0 bases and J by 4 bases, with 5 bases between. CDR3 region: CASSLALPDTQYF. DNA for the CDR3: TGTGCCAGCAGCTTAGCCCTACCAGATACGCAGTATTTT.

This clonotype appeared a few times. The genes are TRBV2 and TRBJ1-1; D call uncertain. V was shortened by 3 bases and J by 11 bases, with 16 bases between the two germline ends. The CDR3 is made up of 13 amino acids. Germline V gives CDR1 SNHLY, CDR2 FYNNEI. The DNA of the CDR3 is TGTGCCAGCAGTGAGGCGCCTGCAAAACGGGCTTTCTTT. The encoded protein is CASSEAPAKRAFF. The full variable domain, rest sourced from reference TRBV2 and TRBJ1-1, is EPEVTQTPSHQVTQMGQEVILRCVPISNHLYFYWYRQILGQKVEFLVSFYNNEISEKSEIFDDQFSVERPDGSNFTLKIRSTKLEDSAMYFCASSEAPAKRAFFGQGTRLTVV.

In this sample, this clonotype turned up many times. This rearrangement joins TRBV6-4 to TRBJ1-1, with D possibly matching TRBD1 (5 bases). The CDR3 has 14 residues. The germline CDR1 and CDR2 sequences are MRHNA and SNTAGT. V lost 6 bases, J lost 5 bases, and 16 bases lay in between. The CDR3 DNA reads as TGTGCCAGCAGCCTAGACAGTGGGGGAACTGAAGCTTTCTTT. As protein: CASSLDSGGTEAFF.

This clonotype showed up just once. Its ends do not fully match the called genes, so a read error is possible. This sequence joins TRBV28 and TRBJ1-5, with 9 positions matching TRBD1. Germline V CDR1 and CDR2: MDHEN, SYDVKM. This CDR3 spans 12 amino acids. CDR3: CAGRTGAQPQHF. In nucleotides, the CDR3 is TGTGCCGGCAGGACAGGGGCTCAGCCCCAGCATTTT.

Comments on this clonotype: This clone may be a read error of a much larger clone one base away. The CDR3 DNA reads as TGTGCCAACGGAACTCCCGAGGGGAAAGCCTACGAGCAGTACTTC. Its protein product is CANGTPEGKAYEQYF. V is TRBV27 and J is TRBJ2-7; tentatively, D is TRBD1 or TRBD2 (5 bases each). Trimming removed 10 bases at V and 2 bases at J, with 21 bases between. CDR1 MNHEY and CDR2 SMNVEV come from the germline V gene (reference sequence). This CDR3 is 15 amino acids long.

This sequence joins TRBV28 and TRBJ2-7; D is unclear. V lost 5 bases and J 4 bases, leaving 6 bases between the germline ends. The CDR3 spans 11 residues. Germline values: CDR1 MDHEN, CDR2 SYDVKM. The CDR3 sequence is CASSDKYEQYF. The CDR3, as DNA: TGTGCCAGCAGTGATAAGTACGAGCAGTACTTC.